Each of the 13 T cell receptor beta chains below was sequenced from the same sample in a study of blood T cells in healthy people across ages. The use of a sample-barcoded 5' primer and a J-beta primer mix characterized a second PCR of about 7 to 12 cycles. TCRdb fed the 5' RACE reads into MiXCR, producing one record per CDR3 protein. Of 1.2 million to 1.5 million distinct CDR3 sequences in the sample, around 59% are singletons; the top ten hold over 5%. Sequences were obtained from blood. The receptors originated from a man aged 18 to 30 in good health.

This clonotype was counted a few times. The CDR3 is CASSLVAGRGIYGYTF. For the CDR3, the DNA is TGCGCCAGCAGCTTGGTCGCGGGCAGGGGGATCTATGGCTACACCTTC. This rearrangement joins TRBV5-1 to TRBJ1-2, with 7 bases lining up with TRBD1. V gave up 0 bases and J gave up 4 bases; unmatched junction bases: 9. The CDR3 is made up of 16 amino acids. Germline V gene lookup returns CDR1 SGHRS and CDR2 YFSETQ.

This chain links TRBV21-1 with TRBJ2-5. The J call is doubtful: the DNA matches TRBJ2-7 better. TRBV21-1 is a recognized pseudogene. The CDR3 has 15 amino acids. CDR3 nucleotide sequence: TGTGCCAGCAGAATCAAAGTCAGATGTCTGAACGAGCAGTACTTC. Translated: CASRIKVRCLNEQYF.

This clonotype has a single count. This chain's CDR3 is CASSERGGSYEQFF. The DNA for the CDR3 is TGTGCCAGCAGTGAGAGGGGGGGCTCCTACGAGCAGTTCTTC. V usage is TRBV28 and J usage is TRBJ2-1; tentatively, D is TRBD2 (7 bases). V lost 5 bases, J lost 10 bases, and 18 bases lay in between. Germline V lookup: CDR1 MDHEN, CDR2 SYDVKM. CDR3 length equals 14 residues.

DNA of the CDR3: TGTGCCAGCAGCACCAAGACAGGGAAGAATGGCTACACCTTC. Protein: CASSTKTGKNGYTF. The V gene is TRBV21-1, the J gene TRBJ1-2; TRBD1, as called in the table, went unchecked against the DNA. TRBV21-1 corresponds to a pseudogene. The CDR3 runs 14 residues.

This clonotype was picked up a small number of times. The genes are TRBV4-1 and TRBJ2-6, with D unresolved. Per the germline V gene, CDR1 is MGHRA and CDR2 is YSYEKL. The CDR3 runs to 15 residues. With 4 bases removed from V and 4 bases from J, the gap between germline ends came to 11 bases. This chain's CDR3 is CASSPRSPGANVLTF. In DNA, the CDR3 is TGCGCCAGCAGCCCCCGATCACCCGGGGCCAACGTCCTGACTTTC.

The chain is built from TRBV10-3 and TRBJ1-6; 9 bases line up with TRBD1. The CDR3 has 17 amino acids. The germline V gene encodes CDR1 ENHRY and CDR2 SYGVKD. The J segment lost 0 bases and the V segment lost 10 bases, leaving 10 bases of the junction unmatched. CDR3 DNA: TGTGCCACGCGGGACAGGGTGGTAAGCTCCTATAATTCACCCCTCCACTTT. It is translated as CATRDRVVSSYNSPLHF.

This clonotype was seen only a few times. The chain carries TRBV7-6 and TRBJ2-7; perhaps TRBD1 as D (6 bases). The CDR3 contains 14 residues. Germline assignment: CDR1 SGHVS and CDR2 FNYEAQ. V lost 5 bases, J lost 5 bases, and 16 bases lay in between. The chain's CDR3 is CASSAGTKYHEQYF. The CDR3 DNA reads as TGTGCCAGCAGCGCCGGGACAAAATATCACGAGCAGTACTTC.

J is TRBJ2-5 and V is TRBV25-1; D is possibly TRBD2 (6 bases). Germline CDR1 and CDR2: MGHDK and SYGVNS. V lost 7 bases to trimming and J lost 0 bases, with 15 bases between them. CDR3 length equals 15 residues. The CDR3 DNA follows: TGTGCCAGCACAGGCCCACTAGCTAACCAAGAGACCCAGTACTTC. Translating gives CASTGPLANQETQYF.

V is TRBV6-6 and J is TRBJ2-7; D remains ambiguous. The CDR3 length is 16 residues. Germline CDR1 MNHNY, CDR2 SVGAGI (reference sequence). V lost 5 bases to trimming and J lost 0 bases, with 17 bases between them. DNA for the CDR3: TGTGCCAGCAGTGGCGTCGGAACGGGCAGCTCCTACGAGCAGTACTTC. Translation: CASSGVGTGSSYEQYF.

This CDR3 is CASSVDRSINQPQHF. In DNA form, the CDR3 reads TGTGCCAGCAGTGTCGACAGATCGATCAATCAGCCCCAGCATTTT. The rearrangement uses TRBV6-1 and TRBJ1-5; D perhaps matches TRBD1 (5 bases). V lost 4 bases and J lost 3, with 13 bases in between. The CDR3 length is 15 residues. From germline, CDR1 is MNHNS and CDR2 SASEGT.

The chain joins TRBV29-1 to TRBJ2-7; D may match TRBD1 or TRBD2 (6 bases each). Trimming took off 7 bases at V and 3 bases at J, with 13 bases between the two ends. The CDR3 extends over 12 amino acids. Germline values: CDR1 SQVTM, CDR2 ANQGSEA. For the CDR3, the DNA is TGCAGCGGGGGGGACACCGACTACGAGCAGTACTTC. It encodes CSGGDTDYEQYF.

This chain joins TRBV18 and TRBJ2-4; TRBD1 might be the D (6 bases). In germline, CDR1 is KGHSH, CDR2 LQKENI. CDR3 length equals 16 residues. The V end lost 4 bases, the J end lost 9 bases, and 22 bases lay between the germline ends. DNA of the CDR3: TGTGCCAGCTCACGTTCGACAGGATTGCTACGGGGCATTCAGTACTTC. Translated, it gives CASSRSTGLLRGIQYF.

This clonotype was counted between two and nine times. The chain employs TRBV5-1 and TRBJ2-7; D possibly corresponds to TRBD1 (6 bases). The DNA end favors TRBJ2-5, so the J call may be wrong. Per germline, CDR1 SGHRS and CDR2 YFSETQ. The CDR3 is 16 residues long. The CDR3 sequence: CASSLPWTARQETQYF. In DNA, the CDR3 is TGCGCCAGCAGCTTACCCTGGACAGCTAGACAGGAGACCCAGTACTTC.